This T cell receptor beta chain was found in a study of cytomegalovirus exposure and HLA in healthy donors. Study overall: An early data release held around 80 million unique TCRs from HLA-typed donors.

Germline V lookup: CDR1 MNHEY, CDR2 SMNVEV (reference sequence). The CDR3 totals 13 residues. The ends lost 5 bases at V and 5 bases at J; junction bases unmatched: 2. For this clone: Its antigen is undetermined. The sample holds other DNA sequences that translate to the same CDR3.

The PCR used 60 Vbeta and 13 Jbeta primers. Authors' processing steps: Unique TCR beta chains numbered roughly 84 million in a later analysis, with around 11 million shared. Libraries were prepared by immunoSEQ multiplex PCR; TCRdb keeps only in-frame clonotypes and omits some of them. V, J and clone size are those of that table, while D and trimming were read from the DNA. Among about 120,000 clones listed, about 80% were seen once. Study-level points and caveats: A missense DCLRE1C variant was associated with V- and J-gene trimming of TCR beta chains in a later analysis, and an independent cohort replicated the association.

This chain connects TRBV27 to TRBJ1-5; 8 nucleotides line up with TRBD1. The receptor comes from a female donor in good health and CMV-seropositive. Input material: PBMCs. CDR3 nucleotides: TGTGCCAGCAGTCCACAGGGGGATCAGCCCCAGCATTTT. This translates into CASSPQGDQPQHF.